What follows is one T cell receptor beta chain and its context. Its antigen remains unidentified. No much larger clone exists at a distance of one base, and base qualities are not known. The healthy control group was made up of fewer than 40 blood donors, and the Finnish Red Cross blood service supplied their buffy coats. All TCR-sequenced material derived from peripheral blood: patient blood samples and healthy donor buffy coats. Ficoll-Hypaque gradient centrifugation was used to isolate peripheral blood mononuclear cells. For the healthy controls, CD4+ cells were obtained from buffy coats by magnetic purification. The Gentra Puregene Cell and Tissue kit was used for genomic DNA extraction, and quantification was performed on a Qubit 2.0 fluorometer. The sample belongs to a study of STAT5B mutations in CD4+ large granular lymphocyte leukemia (dated by TCRdb to between 2021 and 2022). Study-wide context: Among healthy controls, the CDR3 'QG' motif was associated with a particular HLA allele. The TCRbeta repertoires of CD4+ T-cell large granular lymphocyte leukemia patients were compared with the TCRbeta repertoires of healthy blood donors. The purity of purified fractions was confirmed by flow cytometry on FACSCanto II or FACSVerse to exceed 95% among lymphocytes. What the research found in general, with its limitations: Compared with healthy CD4+ repertoires, CD4-sorted patient repertoires appeared more clonal, and this difference remained even after the putative leukemic clones were removed. The main leukemic clonotypes were found to be private to each patient, although 25% of the main leukemic clonotypes were detected at low frequency in the non-leukemic repertoires of other patients. The data were not HLA-matched, and the higher clonality in CD4+ T-LGLL than in CD8+ T-LGLL could be due to the relatively small sample size. Enrichment of TRBV06-family usage was observed among the top patient clones (8/27) relative to healthy controls (2/35).

The immunoSEQ assay at survey resolution was applied to genomic DNA for sequencing of TCRbeta rearrangements. The original pipeline was this. In the TCR sequencing data, the lowest productive clonotype frequency that could be detected was 2.59 x 10-5. Only productive TCRbeta rearrangements, defined as complete and in-frame sequences, were included in the analyses. Sample clonality was computed as Simpson clonality in the immunoSEQ Analyzer version 3.0. Clones were binned by frequency as very rare, small, medium, large (1-20%) or hyperexpanded (>20%). Generation probabilities were estimated with OLGA 1.2.3, V-gene circos plots were made with VDJtools, specificities were searched in VDJdb, and CDR3 motifs were identified with GLIPH. TCRdb carries this immuneACCESS record with in-frame sequences only. Its versions omit some clonotypes, under half of them owing to an unresolved V gene in the studies checked, with the rest unexplained. Clone size and the V and J calls come from that table; the DNA yielded D and trimming. Counted in this sample were tens of thousands of clones; roughly 72% of them appeared once. The leading ten clones occupy about 1.6% of the sample.

Trimming removed 2 bases from V and 0 bases from J, leaving 4 bases between the germline ends. Reading the germline V gene gives CDR1 MNHNS and CDR2 SASEGT. Measured from the cysteine to the phenylalanine, the CDR3 is 14 residues long. Of all the DNA, just the CDR3 is kept, 42 bases in frame from base 1. The TCR comes from a human donor in good health. Sequencing was performed on CD4+ T cells from blood buffy coats. In this chain, TRBV6-1 is recombined with TRBJ2-2; no D gene can be assigned with confidence. The CDR3 reads CASSEFSNTGELFF. The nucleotide sequence reads TGTGCCAGCAGTGAATTTTCGAACACCGGGGAGCTGTTTTTT.